This TCR beta chain was retrieved from a study of blood T cell repertoires in COVID-19. The CDR3 runs 13 residues. V was trimmed by 6 bases and J by 6 bases, leaving 14 bases between them. Per the germline V gene, CDR1 is MDHEN and CDR2 is SYDVKM. Measured with immunoSEQ multiplex PCR; TCRdb has only the in-frame clones, and not every one. Among some 190,000 clones listed, approximately 85% were seen once. V gene TRBV28 combines with J gene TRBJ1-1, with D possibly matching TRBD1 (5 bases). The clonotype was recovered from a woman of 80 years or more with acute or convalescent COVID-19. The sample taken for sequencing was peripheral blood. The CDR3 spells CASRSAGRPEAFF. CDR3 nucleotides: TGTGCCAGCAGATCAGCGGGGCGGCCTGAAGCTTTCTTT.